Listed below are T cell receptor beta chains from one sample, sequenced in a study of T cell repertoires in cytomegalovirus infection. TCRdb itself ran the reads through MiXCR, one entry per CDR3 protein. Found here are 450,000 to 600,000 distinct CDR3 sequences, about 11% of them singletons; the top ten hold approximately 10%. Sequencing input: PBMCs. The receptors were gathered from a human donor in good health (CMV status not recorded). Some clones in this sample may be carry-over from other donors' samples. CDR3s include the opening cysteine and the closing phenylalanine or tryptophan. D genes are given only for firm matches. Clone size is not always given. Where it is, it says once, few, many or a class for expanded clones.

V gene	D gene	clone size	J gene	CDR3 DNA	CDR3 protein
TRBV12-3/TRBV12-4	.	many	TRBJ1-1	TGTGCCAGCAGTCCCGGGGTAGTTGAGGCAGAAGCTTTCTTT	CASSPGVVEAEAFF
TRBV24-1	TRBD1	few	TRBJ2-1	TGTGCCACCAGTCCGGGACAGGGCTACAATGAGCAGTTCTTC	CATSPGQGYNEQFF
TRBV5-6	TRBD1	.	TRBJ1-6	TGTGCCAGCAGCTTCGGGACAGGATCCCTGGGCCTCCACTTT	CASSFGTGSLGLHF
TRBV10-2	.	many	TRBJ1-2	TGCGCCAGCAGTGAAATGGGGAGTCGACCCCGGTATGGCTACACCTTC	CASSEMGSRPRYGYTF
TRBV27	TRBD1	.	TRBJ1-5	TGTGCCAGCAGGCCAGACAGGGCCCTGTATAGCAATCAGCCCCAGCATTTT	CASRPDRALYSNQPQHF
TRBV29-1	.	.	TRBJ1-2	TGCAGCGTTGGAGGGGAGAACTATGGCTACACCTTC	CSVGGENYGYTF
TRBV7-2	.	.	TRBJ1-1	TGTGCCAGCAGCTTAGGATCTTCCAGGGACGCTGAAGCTTTCTTT	CASSLGSSRDAEAFF
TRBV7-8	.	.	TRBJ2-5	TGTGCCAGCAGCTATAGGCTAGGAGAGACCCAGTACTTC	CASSYRLGETQYF
TRBV19	.	many	TRBJ2-2	TGTGCCACCCTGGACAAGGCAACCGGGGAGCTGTTTTTT	CATLDKATGELFF
TRBV27	.	.	TRBJ1-1	TGTGCCAGCAGTTTGTACAGGGTCACTGAAGCTTTCTTT	CASSLYRVTEAFF
TRBV29-1	TRBD1	.	TRBJ2-3	TGCAGCGGCGAGACAGGGCGGAAGGGGACAGGGGGGCAGTATTTT	CSGETGRKGTGGQYF
TRBV6-2/TRBV6-3	TRBD2	many	TRBJ2-1	TGTGCCAGCAGTTACCCCGGACTAGCGGGAGGGTACAATGAGCAGTTCTTC	CASSYPGLAGGYNEQFF
TRBV5-6	.	few	TRBJ2-7	TGTGCCAGCAGACCGGGACGTCCCCGGGAGACTCCTCCCTACGAGCAGTACTTC	CASRPGRPRETPPYEQYF
TRBV12-3/TRBV12-4	.	.	TRBJ2-2	TGTGCCAGCAGTCCCTGGACAGGGAGGGCCGGGGAGCTGTTTTTT	CASSPWTGRAGELFF
TRBV27	TRBD2	once	TRBJ2-2	TGTGCCAGCAGTTTATTGGGTAGCGGGAGAATAGCCGGGGAGCTGTTTTTT	CASSLLGSGRIAGELFF
TRBV7-2	.	many	TRBJ2-2	TGTGCCAGCAGCTTAATGTGGGGGGCCGGGGAGCTGTTTTTT	CASSLMWGAGELFF
TRBV7-8	.	many	TRBJ1-2	TGTGCCAGCAGCTTAGACAACCTATATGGCTACACCTTC	CASSLDNLYGYTF
TRBV29-1	TRBD2	few	TRBJ2-6	TGCAGCGTTAGGGAGGGTGGGGCCAACGTCCTGACTTTC	CSVREGGANVLTF
TRBV12-3/TRBV12-4	.	.	TRBJ1-1	TGTGCCAGCATTACAGGGTCTCGAAGCTCTGAAGCTTTCTTT	CASITGSRSSEAFF
TRBV6-5	.	many	TRBJ1-2	TGTGCCAGCAGTTACTCGGGTTTGGTACAGAACTATGGCTACACCTTC	CASSYSGLVQNYGYTF
TRBV7-6	.	many	TRBJ2-3	TGTGCCAGCAGCTTAGGTTGGGGTAGGCAACGCACAGATACGCAGTATTTT	CASSLGWGRQRTDTQYF
TRBV5-5	.	many	TRBJ2-4	TGTGCCAGCACCCGGACTGTGATAGCCAAAAACATTCAGTACTTC	CASTRTVIAKNIQYF
TRBV12-3/TRBV12-4	.	.	TRBJ1-1	TGTGCCAGCAGTTCGGGACGGCTGAACACTGAAGCTTTCTTT	CASSSGRLNTEAFF
TRBV5-6	TRBD1	many	TRBJ2-1	TGTGCCAGCAGCTTGGTGTCGACAGGGGCCTACAATGAGCAGTTCTTC	CASSLVSTGAYNEQFF
TRBV19	TRBD1	many	TRBJ1-6	TGTGCCAGTAGTATGGGACAGGTGGTTCGTTCACCCCTCCACTTT	CASSMGQVVRSPLHF
TRBV28	TRBD1	few	TRBJ2-7	TGTGCCAGCATTGGACAGGGGGAACCATACGAGCAGTACTTC	CASIGQGEPYEQYF
TRBV28	.	many	TRBJ2-1	TGTGCCAGCTGTGTATCCCCAAATTACAATGAGCAGTTCTTC	CASCVSPNYNEQFF
TRBV11-2	TRBD1	.	TRBJ2-7	TGTGCCAGCAGCTTATGGACAGGATCTTCCTACGAGCAGTACTTC	CASSLWTGSSYEQYF
TRBV7-9	.	many	TRBJ2-3	TGTGCCAGCAGCTTCGGGGTTTTGGCGGACCCCCGGCTCACAGATACGCAGTATTTT	CASSFGVLADPRLTDTQYF
TRBV20-1	.	many	TRBJ1-4	TGCAGTGCTCTTCACAGGGCCTGGAATGAAAAACTGTTTTTT	CSALHRAWNEKLFF
TRBV7-2	.	many	TRBJ1-2	TGTGCCAGCAGTCTGGGCGAGGGCCCCTATGGCTACACCTTC	CASSLGEGPYGYTF
TRBV7-8	.	many	TRBJ1-2	TGTGCCAGCAGCTTAGCGGTCGCGCAGACGGGTGGCTACACCTTC	CASSLAVAQTGGYTF
TRBV20-1	TRBD2	.	TRBJ2-1	TGCAGTGCTAGAGATCGGTTGGCGGGAGGGCCCTCTCTGCTCTTC	CSARDRLAGGPSLLF
TRBV9	.	few	TRBJ1-3	TGTGCCAGCAGCGTTGGAGGGGCCGCTGGAAACACCATATATTTT	CASSVGGAAGNTIYF
TRBV12-3/TRBV12-4	.	.	TRBJ2-6	TGTGCCAGCACCCCGCTGAGCTCTGGGGCCAACGTCCTGACTTTC	CASTPLSSGANVLTF
TRBV18	TRBD1	few	TRBJ2-3	TGTGCCAGCTCCCTACGGACAGGGAAATTATTTTCTAGCACAGATACGCAGTATTTT	CASSLRTGKLFSSTDTQYF
TRBV12-5	TRBD1	many	TRBJ2-7	TGTGCTAGTGCCTTACAGGGGGTAGGGGAGCAGTACTTC	CASALQGVGEQYF
TRBV7-2	TRBD2	many	TRBJ2-1	TGTGCCAGCAGCTGGGGACTAGCGGGGACCAATGAGCAGTTCTTC	CASSWGLAGTNEQFF
TRBV18	.	few	TRBJ1-6	TGTGCCAGCTCACCTTTCGACCGGGGGAGTAACTCACCCCTCCACTTT	CASSPFDRGSNSPLHF
TRBV19	.	many	TRBJ2-7	TGTGCCAGTAGTATGGGGGTCTACGAGCAGTACTTC	CASSMGVYEQYF
TRBV12-3/TRBV12-4	.	many	TRBJ1-4	TGTGCCAGCAGTTCCGACGGTCAAATGGAGGAAAAACTGTTTTTT	CASSSDGQMEEKLFF
TRBV18	.	.	TRBJ1-4	TGTGCCAGCTCCTCACGCGAGCAGACTAATGAAAAACTGTTTTTT	CASSSREQTNEKLFF
TRBV7-9	TRBD1	many	TRBJ2-5	TGTGCCGGCCGACAGGGAGATAGGAAGACCCAGTACTTC	CAGRQGDRKTQYF
TRBV7-6	.	medium-sized	TRBJ2-5	TGTGCCAGCAGCTTTTGGGGCCTGGAGGAGACCCAGTACTTC	CASSFWGLEETQYF
TRBV27	.	many	TRBJ2-3	TGTGCCAGCAGTTTCCCGCAGAGCACAGATACGCAGTATTTT	CASSFPQSTDTQYF
TRBV11-2	.	many	TRBJ2-5	TGTGCCAGCAGCCCTTATGGGAACAGGGAGACCCAGTACTTC	CASSPYGNRETQYF
TRBV11-2	TRBD2	many	TRBJ2-7	TGTGCCAGCAGCTTAATCCTAGCGGGAGGATCCGAGCAGTACTTC	CASSLILAGGSEQYF
TRBV30	.	.	TRBJ2-2	TGTGCCTGGAACCCACCCAGGGGAGGCACCGGGGAGCTGTTTTTT	CAWNPPRGGTGELFF
TRBV7-6	TRBD2	many	TRBJ2-5	TGTGCCAGCAGCCCGCTAGCGGGGGCCCAAGAGACCCAGTACTTC	CASSPLAGAQETQYF
TRBV5-1	TRBD1	once	TRBJ2-5	TGCGCCAGCAGCCCCTCCCCAGGGGGCGTTAAAGAGACCCAGTACTTC	CASSPSPGGVKETQYF
TRBV19	TRBD2	few	TRBJ2-1	TGTGCCAGTAGTATAAGTCTAGCGGGCGGCGATGAGCAGTTCTTC	CASSISLAGGDEQFF
TRBV12-3/TRBV12-4	.	many	TRBJ2-3	TGTGCCAGCAGCCAAGATGCAGATACGCAGTATTTT	CASSQDADTQYF
TRBV20-1	.	many	TRBJ2-7	TGCAGTGCCACCCGGATGGGGTTATACGGCTACGAGCAGTACTTC	CSATRMGLYGYEQYF
TRBV28	TRBD2	.	TRBJ2-1	TGTGCCAGCGAACTAGCGGGATATAATGAGCAGTTCTTC	CASELAGYNEQFF
TRBV7-9	.	many	TRBJ1-2	TGTGCCAGCAGCTTCGCTCAGGTCCAGGGTTATGGCTACACCTTC	CASSFAQVQGYGYTF
TRBV2	TRBD1	.	TRBJ1-4	TGTGCCAGCCAAGGGACAGCTAGAAATGAAAAACTGTTTTTT	CASQGTARNEKLFF
TRBV7-2	.	many	TRBJ2-7	TGTGCCAGCACCTCCTTCGGGGGCCCTAAGGAGGACTACGAGCAGTACTTC	CASTSFGGPKEDYEQYF
TRBV10-2	TRBD1	many	TRBJ1-2	TGCGCCAGCAGTGATCCTCGTGCCTGGACAGGGGTTGGCTATGGCTACACCTTC	CASSDPRAWTGVGYGYTF
TRBV19	.	many	TRBJ1-1	TGTGCCAGTAGTAGCCCCCTCGGCGGAGGCGAGAACACTGAAGCTTTCTTT	CASSSPLGGGENTEAFF
TRBV20-1	TRBD2	few	TRBJ2-3	TGCAGTGCTAGACGGGGGGGCGCAGATACGCAGTATTTT	CSARRGGADTQYF